This T cell receptor (beta chain) was profiled in a study of blood T cell repertoires in COVID-19. The germline gives CDR1 SQVTM, CDR2 ANQGSEA. V was clipped by 3 bases and J by 0 bases; unmatched bases: 8. The CDR3 has 16 residues. Per the original data handling: Estimation of nucleated cell counts relied on the amplification of reference gene primers. Here immunoSEQ multiplex PCR was the method, and the copy in TCRdb shows in-frame clones only, minus some. The V and J calls and clone size are taken from that table; D and trimming were inferred from the DNA. The table includes under 200,000 clones, around 85% detected once.

The sequenced sample consisted of peripheral blood. This chain uses TRBV29-1 with TRBJ1-5; 7 bases are shared with TRBD1. The origin of this receptor is a woman of 80 years or more with acute or convalescent COVID-19. As DNA, the CDR3 is TGCAGCGTTGATGGGGACAGAGATTATAGCAATCAGCCCCAGCATTTT. Its protein is CSVDGDRDYSNQPQHF. The full variable domain, rest sourced from reference TRBV29-1 and TRBJ1-5, is SAVISQKPSRDICQRGTSLTIQCQVDSQVTMMFWYRQQPGQSLTLIATANQGSEATYESGFVIDKFPISRPNLTFSTLTVSNMSPEDSSIYLCSVDGDRDYSNQPQHFGDGTRLSIL.